These 3 T cell receptor beta chains were sequenced from one sample in a study of early T cells in non-severe SARS-CoV-2 infection. TCRdb independently ran MiXCR on the 5' RACE reads; one entry per CDR3 protein. The sample has over 90,000 distinct CDR3 sequences; more than 10% are singletons. Material: whole blood, obtained at baseline. Receptors originate from an adult who was a healthcare worker with PCR-confirmed SARS-CoV-2 infection or an uninfected control (not recorded which).

The chain employs TRBV6-5 and TRBJ1-3; a possible D gene is TRBD1 (6 bases). In germline, CDR1 is MNHEY, CDR2 SVGAGI. The CDR3 has 16 residues. V was clipped by 7 bases and J by 8 bases, with 24 bases between them. CDR3 amino acids: CASTQRDITDLDTIYF. The CDR3 nucleotides are TGTGCCAGCACCCAGAGGGACATCACGGATCTGGACACCATATATTTT.

This clonotype has only a few counts. The V gene is TRBV21-1, the J gene TRBJ2-2. TRBV21-1 is tagged as a pseudogene. This CDR3 comprises 14 residues. The CDR3 region is CASSKVVNTGELFF. CDR3 nucleotide sequence: TGTGCCAGCAGCAAAGTGGTGAACACCGGGGAGCTGTTTTTT.

CDR3 coding DNA: TGTGCCAGCTCACCGGACAGGGCGGACGAGCAGTACTTC. It codes for CASSPDRADEQYF. The V and J genes are TRBV18 and TRBJ2-7; 8 bases align to TRBD1. CDR1 and CDR2 from the germline V gene are KGHSH and LQKENI. The CDR3 contains 13 residues. V trimming: 3 bases; J trimming: 5 bases; junction bases outside the gene matches: 3. Supplemented by reference TRBV18 and TRBJ2-7, the full variable domain reads NAGVMQNPRHLVRRRGQEARLRCSPMKGHSHVYWYRQLPEEGLKFMVYLQKENIIDESGMPKERFSAEFPKEGPSILRIQQVVRGDSAAYFCASSPDRADEQYFGPGTRLTVT.